A single sample is the source of the 8 T cell receptor beta chains below, sequenced in a study of blood T cell repertoires in COVID-19. The method was immunoSEQ multiplex PCR; TCRdb's version includes in-frame clones alone and lacks a portion of them. The sample has 360,000 or so clones; over 85% are singletons. Sequencing was done on a sample of PBMCs or T cells enriched from blood (not recorded which). These receptor sequences come from a woman aged 25 to 45 who had recovered from COVID-19.

The chain recombines TRBV2 with TRBJ2-7; 9 nucleotides agree with TRBD1. The V gene end was trimmed by 8 bases and the J gene end by 6 bases; junction bases not matched to a gene: 11. This CDR3 spans 14 amino acids. Germline CDR1 reads SNHLY; CDR2 reads FYNNEI. The CDR3 here is CASLLGTGRGEQYF. CDR3 nucleotide sequence: TGTGCCAGCCTCTTAGGGACAGGGAGGGGCGAGCAGTACTTC.

This chain connects TRBV25-1 to TRBJ2-1; D call uncertain. CDR1 and CDR2 (germline): MGHDK, SYGVNS. V gave up 0 bases and J gave up 8 bases, with 14 bases separating them. There are 15 residues in the CDR3. The CDR3 nucleotides are TGTGCCAGCAGTGAATATGCGTCTTTTTATGATGAGCAGTTCTTC. Translating it yields CASSEYASFYDEQFF.

The J gene is TRBJ2-7, the V gene TRBV7-8; 7 positions match TRBD1. CDR1 SGHVS and CDR2 FQNEAQ come from the germline V gene. Trimming took 4 bases from V and 0 from J; bases not matched to a gene: 12. There are 17 residues in the CDR3. CDR3 sequence (DNA): TGTGCCAGCAGCTCCTCCCGGGCGGACAGGAGCTCCTACGAGCAGTACTTC. This encodes CASSSSRADRSSYEQYF.

This rearrangement joins TRBV5-8 to TRBJ2-1, with 7 bases matching TRBD2. The CDR3 runs 16 residues. Looked up from germline, CDR1 is SGHTS and CDR2 is YDEGEE. J was trimmed by 0 bases and V by 5 bases; bases with no gene match: 8. The CDR3 here is CASRPRDYVSYNEQFF. CDR3 bases: TGTGCCAGCAGACCCAGGGACTATGTCTCCTACAATGAGCAGTTCTTC. The full variable domain, in which reference TRBV5-8 and TRBJ2-1 provide the parts outside the CDR3, is EAGVTQSPTHLIKTRGQQATLRCSPISGHTSVYWYQQALGLGLQFLLWYDEGEERNRGNFPPRFSGRQFPNYSSELNVNALELEDSALYLCASRPRDYVSYNEQFFGPGTRLTVL.

This clone was observed a single time. This sequence joins TRBV5-5 and TRBJ1-4; 7 bases fit TRBD1. The V gene end was trimmed by 1 base and the J gene end by 6 bases; junction bases not matched to a gene: 6. Per the germline V gene, CDR1 is SGHKS and CDR2 is YYEKEE (reference sequence). This CDR3 region has 15 residues. CDR3 protein: CASSLLGTVHEKLFF. CDR3 DNA sequence: TGTGCCAGCAGCTTGCTGGGGACAGTCCATGAAAAACTGTTTTTT. Based on the CDR3 plus reference TRBV5-5 and TRBJ1-4, the full variable domain is DAGVTQSPTHLIKTRGQQVTLRCSPISGHKSVSWYQQVLGQGPQFIFQYYEKEERGRGNFPDRFSARQFPNYSSELNVNALLLGDSALYLCASSLLGTVHEKLFFGSGTQLSVL.

The chain has TRBV3-1 (or the pseudogene TRBV3-2) and TRBJ1-3; no clear D gene. The CDR3 has 14 amino acids. Trimming pared 1 base from V and 2 bases from J, leaving 6 bases between. From germline, CDR1 is LGHDT and CDR2 YNNKEL (reference sequence). The CDR3 reads CASSQVGAGNTIYF. The CDR3 coding sequence is TGTGCCAGCAGCCAAGTCGGTGCTGGAAACACCATATATTTT.

This sequence joins TRBV7-9 and TRBJ2-1; D gene ambiguous. The CDR3 is 14 residues long. V was shortened by 2 bases and J by 0 bases, with 5 bases between the two germline ends. Germline V lookup: CDR1 SEHNR, CDR2 FQNEAQ (reference sequence). CDR3 sequence: CASSLWASYNEQFF. CDR3 DNA sequence: TGTGCCAGCAGCTTATGGGCCTCCTACAATGAGCAGTTCTTC.

This chain connects TRBV19 to TRBJ1-5, with a possible D match to TRBD1 (6 bases). The CDR3 runs 15 residues. The germline gives CDR1 LNHDA, CDR2 SQIVND (reference sequence). The V gene lost 5 bases and the J gene lost 1 base, with 12 bases spanning the gap. This CDR3 reads CASSPQDRSNQPQHF. The DNA for the CDR3 is TGTGCCAGTAGTCCCCAGGACAGAAGCAATCAGCCCCAGCATTTT. The variable domain in full, completed from reference TRBV19 and TRBJ1-5, reads DGGITQSPKYLFRKEGQNVTLSCEQNLNHDAMYWYRQDPGQGLRLIYYSQIVNDFQKGDIAEGYSVSREKKESFPLTVTSAQKNPTAFYLCASSPQDRSNQPQHFGDGTRLSIL.